The clone carrying this T cell receptor (beta chain) was recorded a few times. What it binds is unknown. Sample time point: newly diagnosed GD, antithyroid drugs for less than 3 months. Generation of the TCR library employed RNA extracted from PBMCs. This sample was taken from a study of regulatory T cells in long-lasting Graves disease. Regarding the study as a whole: Persistent disease showed a preference for TRBV28, TRBJ1-2 and TRBJ2-5. Relative to newly diagnosed Graves' patients, persistent ones had lower TCR diversity.

The CDR3 covers 13 residues. The germline V gene encodes CDR1 SNHLY and CDR2 FYNNEI. Trimming stripped 4 bases from V and 10 bases from J, with 14 bases between. Libraries of TCR beta came from iRepertoire HTBI primers plus Arm-PCR of CDR3 regions. TCRdb called the multiplex PCR reads again in MiXCR, with one record for every CDR3 protein. This sample has about 610,000 distinct CDR3 sequences, with approximately 16% found just once. These records were also assigned to another study, of T cells in Graves' hyperthyroidism and ophthalmopathy. Per that paper: Those patients with uncontrolled infection, other autoimmune disease, pregnancy or lactation were excluded. In validation, the model predicted ophthalmopathy. These predictions came a median about 6 months before onset.

The source material was peripheral blood mononuclear cells (PBMCs), sampled at new diagnosis, from a patient treated with antithyroid drugs. The source is a man aged 18 to 35 with Graves disease. This chain joins TRBV2 and TRBJ2-1; D might be TRBD2 (6 bases). CDR3: CASSVRRDEEQFF. CDR3 DNA sequence: TGTGCCAGCAGTGTTCGGCGGGACGAGGAGCAGTTCTTC. The full variable domain, in which reference TRBV2 and TRBJ2-1 provide the parts outside the CDR3, is EPEVTQTPSHQVTQMGQEVILRCVPISNHLYFYWYRQILGQKVEFLVSFYNNEISEKSEIFDDQFSVERPDGSNFTLKIRSTKLEDSAMYFCASSVRRDEEQFFGPGTRLTVL.